This TCR beta chain came from a study of shared clonotypes between healthy human individuals (TCRdb year 2020). With respect to the entire study: The cohort included three men and two women between 18 and 49 years of age. For each donor, CD4 naive and CD4 memory were each given three plates, CD8 naive was given two plates, and CD8 memory was given one plate. Blood TCR repertoires of a handful of healthy adults were deeply sequenced to estimate repertoire size and the extent of clonotype sharing between individuals. Per donor, leukapheresis produced somewhere between about 0.9 and 9.5 billion PBMCs. Libraries were prepared and TCR repertoires were sequenced by different laboratories using diverse techniques, in order to increase sequencing depth and limit assay-specific biases.

The germline V gene encodes CDR1 SNHLY and CDR2 FYNNEI. The trim is 7 bases for V and 6 bases for J, with a gap of 9 bases between the germline ends. There are 12 amino acids in the CDR3, from cysteine to phenylalanine inclusive. The retained sequence is limited to the CDR3, 36 bases, with the frame set at the first base. Overall results and qualifications from the work: Higher generation probabilities were observed for clonotypes shared by all four sorted-subset donors than for non-shared clonotypes. The small number of donors limited the genetic and exposure-history diversity represented. Based on pairwise subsampling, the degree of clonotype sharing among donors was expected to be affected by sequencing depth. Across several donors, roughly 5.1% of naive CD4, approximately 4% of naive CD8, around 2.5% of memory CD4, and 0.4% to 0.45% of memory CD8 clonotypes were shared. Estimated clonotype richness was generally larger for naive than for memory subsets. Sampling was restricted to blood, and TCR repertoires in tissue are likely to differ from TCR repertoires in blood. Rarefaction of sorted-subset datasets indicated incomplete sequencing despite the large sequencing depth.

CD8 naive samples were CD45RO-negative cells positively selected for CCR7, giving a CD45RA+CCR7+ population that excluded TemRA cells. Healthy HIV-negative adults with no recently reported acute infections or vaccinations were included as donors. Every donor was a Caucasian adult residing in Nashville, Tennessee, USA. Blood was collected by leukapheresis, and PBMCs were isolated by Ficoll-Histopaque density gradient centrifugation and then cryopreserved in liquid nitrogen vapor phase. Analytical flow cytometry was used to check the purity and quantity of every magnetically sorted T cell population. Each sorted fraction had its genomic DNA isolated and then quantified by UV absorbance on a Nanodrop 2000c. Using the deep immunoSEQ assay, TCR CDR3 regions were amplified from genomic DNA by multiplex PCR. For each cell subset, the extracted genomic DNA was distributed evenly across all wells of several immunoSEQ 96-well plates, and each plate served as one replicate. For sorted subsets, approximately 210 ng genomic DNA, equal to approximately 30,000 T cell genomes, was loaded into each replicate PCR. The purified libraries were quantified using a Qubit 3.0 fluorometer, sized with a Bioanalyzer 2100, and then quantified again using the KAPA Library Quantification kit. Every immunoSEQ 96-well plate was sequenced on a separate single-read 150-cycle Illumina NextSeq 550 flow cell. The authors' pipeline ran thus. Because the immunoSEQ output included only junctional sequences and no quality scores, the filtering could not be the same as the filtering used for full-length reads. To assign V/J genes and CDR3, sequences were annotated using PyIR, a Python wrapper for IgBLAST v1.9, with IMGT germline references. Any read was removed if the V/J assignment was weak (E-value above 1e-6), the CDR3 was missing, or the read contained stop codons, out-of-frame junctions, or ambiguous translated residues. A V3J clonotype was defined by an identical inferred V gene, J gene, and CDR3 amino acid sequence. The percentage overlap between two repertoires was calculated by dividing the number of shared unique clonotypes by the size of the smaller repertoire. RTK rarefaction, the Chao1 estimator, and Recon v2.1 estimates of unobserved clonotypes were used to assess repertoire richness. Generation probabilities were computed with OLGA for all TCRbeta clonotypes obtained by the gDNA method from several donors. Entries here come from immuneACCESS through TCRdb and include only in-frame sequences with V and J called. Some clones fail to appear in such tables; in the studies checked, an unresolved V gene covers under half of the shortfall, and the cause of the remainder is unknown. The DNA gave D and trimming, while V, J and clone size come from that table. The sample yields over 800,000 clones; 92% were counted once. Around 24% of the sample comes from the top ten.

This clone appeared a few times. Its antigen remains undetermined. Nothing much larger sits one base from this clone, and base qualities are not available. The rearranged chain carries TRBV2 and TRBJ2-2, with the identity of the D gene unclear. The sequencing sample was made of naive CD8+ T cells sorted from blood. The intended sense of this specimen's cell subset or site label: CD45RA+CCR7+. The receptor was derived from a man aged 25 to 45 in good health. The CDR3 loop reads CASNPESGELFF. The nucleotide sequence is TGTGCCAGCAACCCAGAATCCGGGGAGCTGTTTTTT.